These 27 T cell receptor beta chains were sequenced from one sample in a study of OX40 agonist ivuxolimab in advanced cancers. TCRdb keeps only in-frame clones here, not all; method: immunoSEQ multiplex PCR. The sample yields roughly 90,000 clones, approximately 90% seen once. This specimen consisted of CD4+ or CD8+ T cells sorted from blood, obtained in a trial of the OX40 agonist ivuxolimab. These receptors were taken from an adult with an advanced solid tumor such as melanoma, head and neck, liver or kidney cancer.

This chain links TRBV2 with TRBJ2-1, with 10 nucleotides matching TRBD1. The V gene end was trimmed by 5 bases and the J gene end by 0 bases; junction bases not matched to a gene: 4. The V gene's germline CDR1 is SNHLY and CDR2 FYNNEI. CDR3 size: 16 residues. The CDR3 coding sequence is TGTGCCAGCAGTCAGCGGGACAGGGGCTCCTACAATGAGCAGTTCTTC. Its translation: CASSQRDRGSYNEQFF. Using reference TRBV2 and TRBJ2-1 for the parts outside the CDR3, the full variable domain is EPEVTQTPSHQVTQMGQEVILRCVPISNHLYFYWYRQILGQKVEFLVSFYNNEISEKSEIFDDQFSVERPDGSNFTLKIRSTKLEDSAMYFCASSQRDRGSYNEQFFGPGTRLTVL.

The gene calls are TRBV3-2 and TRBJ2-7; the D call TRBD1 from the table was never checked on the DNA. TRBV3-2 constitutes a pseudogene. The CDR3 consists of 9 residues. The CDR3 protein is CASSQAVHF. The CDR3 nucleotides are TGTGCCAGCAGCCAGGCCGTGCACTTC.

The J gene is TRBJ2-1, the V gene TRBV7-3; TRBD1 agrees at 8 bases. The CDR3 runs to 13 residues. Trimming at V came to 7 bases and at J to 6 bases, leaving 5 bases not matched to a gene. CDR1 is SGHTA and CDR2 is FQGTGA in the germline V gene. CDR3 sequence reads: CASTGQGSNEQFF. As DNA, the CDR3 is TGTGCCAGCACCGGACAGGGCAGCAATGAGCAGTTCTTC.

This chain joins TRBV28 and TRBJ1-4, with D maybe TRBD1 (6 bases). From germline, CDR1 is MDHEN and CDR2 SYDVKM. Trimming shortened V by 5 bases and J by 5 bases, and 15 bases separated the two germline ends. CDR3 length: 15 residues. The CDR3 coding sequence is TGTGCCAGCAGTCTACCGGGGGCGCAAAATGAAAAACTGTTTTTT. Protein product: CASSLPGAQNEKLFF.

As DNA, the CDR3 is TGTGCCAGCAGCGAAGGGACGGAACCAATGAACACTGAAGCTTTCTTT. It codes for CASSEGTEPMNTEAFF. The chain employs TRBV6-4 and TRBJ1-1; D possibly corresponds to TRBD1 (5 bases). Germline V gene data show CDR1 as MRHNA and CDR2 as SNTAGT. CDR3 length: 16 residues. V was trimmed by 6 bases and J by 0 bases, leaving 17 bases between them.

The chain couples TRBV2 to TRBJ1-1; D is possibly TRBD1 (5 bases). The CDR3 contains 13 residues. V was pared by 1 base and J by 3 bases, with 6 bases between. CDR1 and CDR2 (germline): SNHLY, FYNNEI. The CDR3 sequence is CASSEGGYTEAFF. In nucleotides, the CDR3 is TGTGCCAGCAGTGAAGGGGGCTACACTGAAGCTTTCTTT.

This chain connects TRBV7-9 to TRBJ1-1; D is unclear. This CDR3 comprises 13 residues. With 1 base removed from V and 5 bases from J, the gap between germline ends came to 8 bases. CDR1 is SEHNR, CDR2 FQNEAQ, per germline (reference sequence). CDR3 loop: CASSLGGRTEAFF. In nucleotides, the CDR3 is TGTGCCAGCAGCTTAGGAGGACGGACTGAAGCTTTCTTT.

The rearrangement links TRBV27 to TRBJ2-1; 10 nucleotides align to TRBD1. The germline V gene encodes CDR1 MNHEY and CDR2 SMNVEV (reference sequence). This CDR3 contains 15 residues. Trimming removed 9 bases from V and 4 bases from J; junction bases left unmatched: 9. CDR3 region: CASRTGTGAYNEQFF. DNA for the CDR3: TGTGCCAGTCGAACCGGGACAGGGGCATACAATGAGCAGTTCTTC.

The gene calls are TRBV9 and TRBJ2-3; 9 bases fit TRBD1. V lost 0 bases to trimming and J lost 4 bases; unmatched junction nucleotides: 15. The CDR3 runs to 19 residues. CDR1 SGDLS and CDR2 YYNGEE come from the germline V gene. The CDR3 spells CASSVGGLRGTGTPDTQYF. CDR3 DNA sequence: TGTGCCAGCAGCGTAGGAGGTTTGAGGGGGACAGGGACGCCAGATACGCAGTATTTT.

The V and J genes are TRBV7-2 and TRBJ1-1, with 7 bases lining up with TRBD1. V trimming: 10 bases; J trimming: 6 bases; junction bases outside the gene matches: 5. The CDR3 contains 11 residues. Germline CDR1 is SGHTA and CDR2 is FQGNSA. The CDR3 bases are TGTGCCACCGACAGGGACGCTGAAGCTTTCTTT. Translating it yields CATDRDAEAFF.

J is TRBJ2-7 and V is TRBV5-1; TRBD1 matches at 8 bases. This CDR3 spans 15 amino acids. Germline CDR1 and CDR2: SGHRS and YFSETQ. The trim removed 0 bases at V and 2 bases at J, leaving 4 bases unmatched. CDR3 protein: CASSLDGRGPYEQYF. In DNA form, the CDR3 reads TGCGCCAGCAGCTTGGACGGCAGGGGGCCCTACGAGCAGTACTTC.

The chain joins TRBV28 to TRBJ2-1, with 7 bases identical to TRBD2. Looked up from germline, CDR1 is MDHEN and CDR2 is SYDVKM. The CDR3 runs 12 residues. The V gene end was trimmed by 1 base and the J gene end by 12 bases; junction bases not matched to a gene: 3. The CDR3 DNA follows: TGTGCCAGCAGTTTATCAACGGGGGGGCAGTTCTTC. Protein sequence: CASSLSTGGQFF.

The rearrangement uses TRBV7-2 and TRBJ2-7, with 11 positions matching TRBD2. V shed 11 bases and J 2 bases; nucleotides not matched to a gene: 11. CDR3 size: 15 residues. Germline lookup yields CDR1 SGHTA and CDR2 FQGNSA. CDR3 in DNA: TGTGCCTCTCGGGACACTAGCGGGGGTACCTACGAGCAGTACTTC. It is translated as CASRDTSGGTYEQYF.

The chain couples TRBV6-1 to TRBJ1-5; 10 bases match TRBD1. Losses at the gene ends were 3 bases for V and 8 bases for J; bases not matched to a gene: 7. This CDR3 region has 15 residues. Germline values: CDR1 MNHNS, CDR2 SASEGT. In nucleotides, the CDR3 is TGTGCCAGCAGTGACCCGACAGGGGGCGCAAAGCCCCAGCATTTT. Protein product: CASSDPTGGAKPQHF.

CDR3 DNA sequence: TGTGCCAGCAGCCGTAACGGAGGGAACCTGAACACTGAAGCTTTCTTT. Residues: CASSRNGGNLNTEAFF. The V gene is TRBV7-2, the J gene TRBJ1-1; D remains unclear. Germline values: CDR1 SGHTA, CDR2 FQGNSA. With 5 bases removed from V and 0 bases from J, the gap between germline ends came to 16 bases. The CDR3 loop spans 16 amino acids. The entire variable domain, with the rest obtained from reference TRBV7-2 and TRBJ1-1, is as follows: GAGVSQSPSNKVTEKGKDVELRCDPISGHTALYWYRQSLGQGLEFLIYFQGNSAPDKSGLPSDRFSAERTGGSVSTLTIQRTQQEDSAVYLCASSRNGGNLNTEAFFGQGTRLTVV.

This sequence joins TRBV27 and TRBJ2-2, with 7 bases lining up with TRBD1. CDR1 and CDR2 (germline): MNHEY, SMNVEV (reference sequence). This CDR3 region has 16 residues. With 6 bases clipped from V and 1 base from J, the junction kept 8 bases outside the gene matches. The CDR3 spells CASSRRRQGNTGELFF. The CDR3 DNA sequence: TGTGCCAGCAGCCGTAGGAGACAGGGGAACACCGGGGAGCTGTTTTTT.

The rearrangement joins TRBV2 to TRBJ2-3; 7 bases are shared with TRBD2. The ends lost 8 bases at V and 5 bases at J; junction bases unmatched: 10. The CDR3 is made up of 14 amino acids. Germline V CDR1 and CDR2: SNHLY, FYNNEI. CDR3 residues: CASSSLGGGDTQYF. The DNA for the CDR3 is TGTGCCAGCTCCTCCCTGGGGGGGGGAGATACGCAGTATTTT.

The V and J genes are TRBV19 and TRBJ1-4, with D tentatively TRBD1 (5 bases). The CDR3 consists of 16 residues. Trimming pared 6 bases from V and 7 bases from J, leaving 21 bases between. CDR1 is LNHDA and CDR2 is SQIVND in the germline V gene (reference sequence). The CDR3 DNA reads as TGTGCCAGTAGACCCCAAGGGGCAGATCTGTCTGAAAAACTGTTTTTT. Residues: CASRPQGADLSEKLFF.

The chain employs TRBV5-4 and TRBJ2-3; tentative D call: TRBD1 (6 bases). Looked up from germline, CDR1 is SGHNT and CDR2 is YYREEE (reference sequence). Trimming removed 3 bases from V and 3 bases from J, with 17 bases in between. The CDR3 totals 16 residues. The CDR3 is CASSSPQGLETDTQYF. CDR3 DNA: TGTGCCAGCAGCTCCCCCCAGGGGTTAGAAACAGATACGCAGTATTTT.

CDR3 in DNA: TGTGCCAGCAGCACAGGAGTCCCTAGCGGCAATCAGCCCCAGCATTTT. Its translation is CASSTGVPSGNQPQHF. The genes are TRBV7-2 and TRBJ1-5, with a possible D match to TRBD1 (5 bases). The CDR3 consists of 16 residues. V was shortened by 5 bases and J by 2 bases, with 16 bases between the two germline ends. The germline CDR1 and CDR2 sequences are SGHTA and FQGNSA.

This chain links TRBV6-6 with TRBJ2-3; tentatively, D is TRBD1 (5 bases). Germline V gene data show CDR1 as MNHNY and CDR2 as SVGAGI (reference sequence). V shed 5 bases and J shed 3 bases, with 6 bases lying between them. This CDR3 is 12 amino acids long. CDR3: CASSAGTDTQYF. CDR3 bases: TGTGCCAGCAGTGCAGGGACAGATACGCAGTATTTT.

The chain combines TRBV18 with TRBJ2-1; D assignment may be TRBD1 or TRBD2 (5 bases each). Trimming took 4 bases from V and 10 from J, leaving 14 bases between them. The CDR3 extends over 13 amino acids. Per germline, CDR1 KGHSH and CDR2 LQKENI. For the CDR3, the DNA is TGTGCCAGCTCACTAAACCAGGGAGAAGAGCAGTTCTTC. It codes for CASSLNQGEEQFF.

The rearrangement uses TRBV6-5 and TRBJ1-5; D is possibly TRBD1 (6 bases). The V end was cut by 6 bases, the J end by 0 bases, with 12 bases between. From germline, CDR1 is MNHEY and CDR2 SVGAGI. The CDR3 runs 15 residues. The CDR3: CASSRQAHSNQPQHF. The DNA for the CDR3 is TGTGCCAGCAGCAGACAGGCCCATAGCAATCAGCCCCAGCATTTT.

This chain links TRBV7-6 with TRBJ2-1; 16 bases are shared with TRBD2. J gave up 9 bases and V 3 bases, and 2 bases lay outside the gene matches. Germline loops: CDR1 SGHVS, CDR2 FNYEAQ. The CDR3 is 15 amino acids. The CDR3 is CASSLGLAGGSEQFF. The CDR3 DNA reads TGTGCCAGCAGCTTGGGACTAGCGGGGGGGTCTGAGCAGTTCTTC.

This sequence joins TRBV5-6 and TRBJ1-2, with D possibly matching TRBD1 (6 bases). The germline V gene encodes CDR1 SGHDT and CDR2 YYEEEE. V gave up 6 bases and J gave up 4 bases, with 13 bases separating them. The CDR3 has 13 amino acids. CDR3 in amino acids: CASTPGTLYGYTF. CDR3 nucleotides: TGTGCCAGCACCCCCGGGACACTCTATGGCTACACCTTC.

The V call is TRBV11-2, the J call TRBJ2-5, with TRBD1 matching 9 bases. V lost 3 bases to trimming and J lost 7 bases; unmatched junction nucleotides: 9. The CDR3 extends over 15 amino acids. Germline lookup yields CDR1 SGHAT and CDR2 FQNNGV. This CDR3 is CASSFGTGQGGTQYF. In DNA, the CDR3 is TGTGCCAGCAGCTTCGGGACAGGGCAGGGGGGGACCCAGTACTTC.

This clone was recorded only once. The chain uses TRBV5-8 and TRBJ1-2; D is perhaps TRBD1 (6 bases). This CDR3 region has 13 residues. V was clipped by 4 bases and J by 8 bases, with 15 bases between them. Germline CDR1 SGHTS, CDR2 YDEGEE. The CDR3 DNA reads TGTGCCAGCAGCCCGCAGGGGCCTGGAGGCTACACCTTC. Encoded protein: CASSPQGPGGYTF.